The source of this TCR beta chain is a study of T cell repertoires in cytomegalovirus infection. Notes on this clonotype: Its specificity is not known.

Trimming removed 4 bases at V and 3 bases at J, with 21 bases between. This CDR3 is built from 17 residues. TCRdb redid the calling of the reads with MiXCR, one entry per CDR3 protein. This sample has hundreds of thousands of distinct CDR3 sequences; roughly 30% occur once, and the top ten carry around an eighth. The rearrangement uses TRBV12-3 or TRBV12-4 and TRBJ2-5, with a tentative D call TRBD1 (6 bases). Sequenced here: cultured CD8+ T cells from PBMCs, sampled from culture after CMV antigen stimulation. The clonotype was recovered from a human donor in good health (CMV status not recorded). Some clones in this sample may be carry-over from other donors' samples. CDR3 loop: CASSSSRQAVEEETQYF. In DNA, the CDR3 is TGTGCCAGCAGTTCCAGCCGACAGGCCGTTGAGGAAGAGACCCAGTACTTC.